One and the same sample provided the 20 T cell receptor beta chains below, sequenced in a study of blood T cell repertoires in COVID-19. The repertoire was sequenced with immunoSEQ multiplex PCR; TCRdb's copy has only in-frame clones and lacks some. Of some 150,000 clones in the sample, roughly 80% were seen once. Input material: peripheral blood. The receptors here all came from a man in his 60s with acute or convalescent COVID-19.

This clone was recorded at least ten times. This rearrangement joins TRBV6-5 to TRBJ1-1, with D uncertain. Trimming cost V 10 bases and J 4 bases, with 13 bases left between them. This CDR3 comprises 12 residues. Germline V gene sequence: CDR1 MNHEY, CDR2 SVGAGI. Here the CDR3 DNA reads TGTGCCACCCTACGGGGTGGCACTGAAGCTTTCTTT. Protein product: CATLRGGTEAFF.

The V gene is TRBV3-1 (or the pseudogene TRBV3-2), the J gene TRBJ2-7; perhaps TRBD1 as D (6 bases). Looked up from germline, CDR1 is LGHDT and CDR2 is YNNKEL (reference sequence). This CDR3 region has 15 residues. V lost 2 bases and J lost 0, with 11 bases in between. CDR3 loop: CASSQRSRGSYEQYF. CDR3 DNA: TGTGCCAGCAGCCAACGGTCCAGGGGCTCCTACGAGCAGTACTTC.

The CDR3 region has the DNA TGTGCCAGCAGTGGGCAGGGTGGGACACCCCTCCACTTT. Residues: CASSGQGGTPLHF. This chain links TRBV2 with TRBJ1-6; a weak D match, TRBD1 (5 bases). This CDR3 has 13 residues. Trimming removed 4 bases at V and 11 bases at J, with 12 bases between. Germline values: CDR1 SNHLY, CDR2 FYNNEI.

This clone appeared a few times. This rearrangement joins TRBV2 to TRBJ1-1; 10 bases line up with TRBD1. V was pared by 6 bases and J by 1 base, with 2 bases of the junction left unmatched. The CDR3 sequence is 14 residues long. Germline CDR1 SNHLY, CDR2 FYNNEI. The CDR3 loop reads CASRGTGANTEAFF. The DNA for the CDR3 is TGTGCCAGCAGAGGGACAGGGGCGAACACTGAAGCTTTCTTT. Complete variable domain (other parts from reference TRBV2 and TRBJ1-1): EPEVTQTPSHQVTQMGQEVILRCVPISNHLYFYWYRQILGQKVEFLVSFYNNEISEKSEIFDDQFSVERPDGSNFTLKIRSTKLEDSAMYFCASRGTGANTEAFFGQGTRLTVV.

The J gene is TRBJ2-2, the V gene TRBV6-5; D gene uncertain. CDR1 MNHEY and CDR2 SVGAGI come from the germline V gene. Trimming stripped 5 bases from V and 3 bases from J, with 4 bases between. The CDR3 has 12 residues. CDR3 in DNA: TGTGCCAGCAGTCCCTACACCGGGGAGCTGTTTTTT. Encoded protein: CASSPYTGELFF.

This clone was seen only once. The chain combines TRBV28 with TRBJ1-2; D gene unclear. V shed 3 bases and J shed 0 bases, with 20 bases lying between them. Germline values: CDR1 MDHEN, CDR2 SYDVKM. The CDR3 sequence is 18 residues long. CDR3 sequence (DNA): TGTGCCAGCAGTTTCCCCCTCTCTCTGGGCGAAACTAACTATGGCTACACCTTC. This codes for CASSFPLSLGETNYGYTF.

This clone was picked up one time. The chain couples TRBV18 to TRBJ1-2; tentatively, D is TRBD1 (5 bases). The CDR3 is made up of 15 amino acids. Per germline, CDR1 KGHSH and CDR2 LQKENI. V gave up 1 base and J gave up 5 bases, with 14 bases separating them. The CDR3 bases are TGTGCCAGCTCACCACTGGGGCCGCCTGAATATGGCTACACCTTC. Translation gives CASSPLGPPEYGYTF.

Regarding this clone: An end of the junction does not agree with germline; a read error may underlie this. The rearrangement joins TRBV19 to TRBJ2-7, with 10 nucleotides matching TRBD1. The CDR3 runs 14 residues. Looked up from germline, CDR1 is LNHDA and CDR2 is SQIVND (reference sequence). This CDR3 is CASTLRGTGDRLFF. In nucleotides, the CDR3 is TGTGCCAGTACCCTGCGGGGGACAGGGGATCGACTCTTCTTC.

This rearrangement joins TRBV6-2 or TRBV6-3 to TRBJ1-3; no definite D call. The V gene's germline CDR1 is MNHEY and CDR2 SVGEGT. The V end was cut by 0 bases, the J end by 0 bases, with 6 bases between. This CDR3 contains 15 residues. Written as DNA, the CDR3 is TGTGCCAGCAGTTACTCGAGTGGCTCTGGAAACACCATATATTTT. It encodes CASSYSSGSGNTIYF.

The chain links TRBV7-9 to TRBJ1-2, with 9 positions matching TRBD1. This CDR3 contains 13 residues. The germline V gene encodes CDR1 SEHNR and CDR2 FQNEAQ (reference sequence). V dropped 4 bases and J dropped 8; count of bases not matched to a gene: 5. The CDR3 loop is CASSSQGAAGYTF. In DNA form, the CDR3 reads TGTGCCAGCAGCTCACAGGGGGCAGCGGGCTACACCTTC.

This chain joins TRBV7-2 and TRBJ2-5; TRBD2 might be the D (6 bases). In germline, CDR1 is SGHTA, CDR2 FQGNSA. V lost 3 bases, J lost 0 bases, and 8 bases lay in between. The CDR3 consists of 14 residues. CDR3 sequence (DNA): TGTGCCAGCAGCTTGGAGGGCCACCAAGAGACCCAGTACTTC. As protein: CASSLEGHQETQYF.

The table lists this clone with a few counts. This chain uses TRBV4-3 with TRBJ2-3; 7 bases agree with TRBD2. The CDR3 length is 17 residues. CDR1 and CDR2 (germline): LGHNA, YSLEER. With V trimmed by 0 bases and J by 6 bases, 12 bases remained unmatched. CDR3 amino acids: CASSQESRTSNRDTQYF. The CDR3 coding sequence is TGCGCCAGCAGCCAAGAGTCTAGGACTAGTAATCGCGATACGCAGTATTTT.

This clone was counted ten times or more. The rearrangement uses TRBV9 and TRBJ1-2, with D perhaps matching TRBD1 (5 bases). The CDR3 has 15 residues. CDR1 and CDR2 (germline): SGDLS, YYNGEE. The V end was cut by 0 bases, the J end by 4 bases, with 13 bases between. CDR3 bases: TGTGCCAGCAGCGTAGCTGGGTGGGGCCTCTATGGCTACACCTTC. Translating gives CASSVAGWGLYGYTF.

V is TRBV19 and J is TRBJ1-2; a possible D gene is TRBD1 (5 bases). CDR3 size: 14 residues. Per germline, CDR1 LNHDA and CDR2 SQIVND (reference sequence). Trimming took off 3 bases at V and 5 bases at J, with 13 bases between the two ends. The CDR3 is CASSIPGLGYGYTF. In DNA form, the CDR3 reads TGTGCCAGTAGTATTCCGGGACTAGGATATGGCTACACCTTC.

The chain combines TRBV7-2 with TRBJ2-5; 10 bases map to TRBD2. Germline V gene sequence: CDR1 SGHTA, CDR2 FQGNSA. The CDR3 has 16 amino acids. With 3 bases clipped from V and 4 bases from J, the junction kept 8 bases outside the gene matches. The CDR3 DNA reads TGTGCCAGCAGCTTTCTCAATAGCGGGGGGTCAGAGACCCAGTACTTC. Protein: CASSFLNSGGSETQYF.

The V and J genes are TRBV24-1 and TRBJ1-5; the match to TRBD1 covers 7 bases. The trim removed 9 bases at V and 3 bases at J, leaving 7 bases unmatched. Per germline, CDR1 KGHDR and CDR2 SFDVKD. CDR3 length: 14 residues. CDR3 residues: CATRTGSHNQPQHF. The CDR3 DNA is TGTGCCACCCGGACAGGTTCCCACAATCAGCCCCAGCATTTT.

The V gene is TRBV5-1, the J gene TRBJ1-4, with TRBD1 as a possible D gene (5 bases). CDR1 and CDR2 from the germline V gene are SGHRS and YFSETQ. The CDR3 length is 15 residues. Trimming removed 4 bases from V and 7 bases from J, with 17 bases in between. Here the CDR3 DNA reads TGCGCCAGCAGCCAGGGCCTCACTGGCTTTGAAAAACTGTTTTTT. Translated, it gives CASSQGLTGFEKLFF. Filled out from reference TRBV5-1 and TRBJ1-4, the complete variable domain reads KAGVTQTPRYLIKTRGQQVTLSCSPISGHRSVSWYQQTPGQGLQFLFEYFSETQRNKGNFPGRFSGRQFSNSRSEMNVSTLELGDSALYLCASSQGLTGFEKLFFGSGTQLSVL.

For this clone: Other DNA sequences from this sample encode an identical CDR3 as well. CDR3 region: CASSQGWGYNEQFF. In DNA form, the CDR3 reads TGTGCCAGCAGCCAGGGATGGGGCTACAATGAGCAGTTCTTC. The rearrangement joins TRBV7-3 to TRBJ2-1; possible D gene TRBD1, 5 bases. The CDR3 runs to 14 residues. Trimming took off 5 bases at V and 3 bases at J, with 11 bases between the two ends. Per germline, CDR1 SGHTA and CDR2 FQGTGA.

Notes on this clone: The sample carries other DNA sequences with the same CDR3. The chain joins TRBV3-1 (or the pseudogene TRBV3-2) to TRBJ1-2, with D possibly TRBD1 on 6 matching bases. The CDR3 runs to 13 residues. CDR1 is LGHDT and CDR2 is YNNKEL in the germline V gene (reference sequence). The ends were cut back, 2 bases at V and 5 bases at J, with 9 bases in the middle. Here the CDR3 reads CASSQRGAYGYTF. DNA for the CDR3: TGTGCCAGCAGCCAACGGGGGGCGTATGGCTACACCTTC.

The chain joins TRBV5-4 to TRBJ2-7; TRBD2 is a possible D gene (5 bases). The V and J ends lost 1 base and 2 bases respectively, with 10 bases between them. Germline V gives CDR1 SGHNT, CDR2 YYREEE (reference sequence). This CDR3 contains 14 residues. Here the CDR3 reads CASSLTGVTYEQYF. The CDR3 coding sequence is TGTGCCAGCAGCTTGACCGGGGTAACCTACGAGCAGTACTTC. The whole variable domain, filled in from reference TRBV5-4 and TRBJ2-7, reads ETGVTQSPTHLIKTRGQQVTLRCSSQSGHNTVSWYQQALGQGPQFIFQYYREEENGRGNFPPRFSGLQFPNYSSELNVNALELDDSALYLCASSLTGVTYEQYFGPGTRLTVT.